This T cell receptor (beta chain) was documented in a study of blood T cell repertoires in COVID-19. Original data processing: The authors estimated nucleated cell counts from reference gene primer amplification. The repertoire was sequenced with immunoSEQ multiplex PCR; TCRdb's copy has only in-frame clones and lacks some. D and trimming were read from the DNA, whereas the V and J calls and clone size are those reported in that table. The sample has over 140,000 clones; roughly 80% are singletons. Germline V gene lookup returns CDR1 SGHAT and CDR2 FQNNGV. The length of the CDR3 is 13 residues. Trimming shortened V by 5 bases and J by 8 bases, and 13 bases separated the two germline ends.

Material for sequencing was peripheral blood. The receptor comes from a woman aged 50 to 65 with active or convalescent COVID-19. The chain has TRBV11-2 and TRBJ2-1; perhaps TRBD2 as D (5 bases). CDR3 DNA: TGTGCCAGCAGCCCTAGCCTTGGCGATGAGCAGTTCTTC. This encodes CASSPSLGDEQFF.